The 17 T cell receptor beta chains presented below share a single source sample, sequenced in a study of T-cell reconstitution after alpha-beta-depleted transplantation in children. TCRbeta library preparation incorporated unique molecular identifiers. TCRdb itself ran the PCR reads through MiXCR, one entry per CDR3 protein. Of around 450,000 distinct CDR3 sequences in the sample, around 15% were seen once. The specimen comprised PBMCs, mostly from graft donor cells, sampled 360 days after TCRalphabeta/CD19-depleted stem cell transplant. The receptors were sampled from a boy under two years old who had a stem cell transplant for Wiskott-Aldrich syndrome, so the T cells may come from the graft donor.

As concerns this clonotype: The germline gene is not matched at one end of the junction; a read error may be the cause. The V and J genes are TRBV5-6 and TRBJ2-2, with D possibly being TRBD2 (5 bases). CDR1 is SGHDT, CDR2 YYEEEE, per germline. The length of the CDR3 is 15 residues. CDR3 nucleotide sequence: TGTGCCAGCAGCCCCGGGATCCTCGGCTCGGCAGAGCTGTGTTTT. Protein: CASSPGILGSAELCF.

CDR3 region: CASSRRGQGGGTDTQYF. The CDR3 nucleotides read TGCGCCAGCAGCCGGCGGGGGCAGGGAGGAGGCACAGATACGCAGTATTTT. This chain joins TRBV4-1 and TRBJ2-3, with a possible D match to TRBD2 (7 bases). The CDR3 runs to 17 residues. Per the germline V gene, CDR1 is MGHRA and CDR2 is YSYEKL. The V end was cut by 4 bases, the J end by 1 base, with 18 bases between.

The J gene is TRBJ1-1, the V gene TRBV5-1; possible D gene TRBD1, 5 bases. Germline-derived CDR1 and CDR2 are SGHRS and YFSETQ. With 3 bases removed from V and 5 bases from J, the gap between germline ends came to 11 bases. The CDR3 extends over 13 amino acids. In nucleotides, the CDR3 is TGCGCCAGCAGCTCCAGGGTGGAGACTGAAGCTTTCTTT. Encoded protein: CASSSRVETEAFF.

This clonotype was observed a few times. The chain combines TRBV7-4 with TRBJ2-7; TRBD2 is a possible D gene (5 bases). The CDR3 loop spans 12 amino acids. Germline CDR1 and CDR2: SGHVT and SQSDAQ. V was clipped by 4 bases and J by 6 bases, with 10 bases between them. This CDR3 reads CASSSCRGEQYF. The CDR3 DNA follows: TGTGCCAGCAGCTCCTGCCGGGGCGAGCAGTACTTC. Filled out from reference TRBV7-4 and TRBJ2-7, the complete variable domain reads GAGVSQSPRYKVAKRGRDVALRCDSISGHVTLYWYRQTLGQGSEVLTYSQSDAQRDKSGRPSGRFSAERPERSVSTLKIQRTEQGDSAVYLCASSSCRGEQYFGPGTRLTVT.

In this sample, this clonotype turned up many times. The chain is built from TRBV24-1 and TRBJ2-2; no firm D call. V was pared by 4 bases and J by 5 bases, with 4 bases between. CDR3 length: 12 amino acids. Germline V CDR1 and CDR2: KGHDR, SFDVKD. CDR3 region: CATSEGTGELFF. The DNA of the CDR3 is TGTGCCACCAGTGAGGGTACCGGGGAGCTGTTTTTT.

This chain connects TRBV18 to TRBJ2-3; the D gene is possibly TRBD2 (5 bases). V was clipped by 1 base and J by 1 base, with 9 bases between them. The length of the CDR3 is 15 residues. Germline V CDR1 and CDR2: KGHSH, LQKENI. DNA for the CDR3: TGTGCCAGCTCACCACGGTCCGGGGGCACAGATACGCAGTATTTT. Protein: CASSPRSGGTDTQYF.

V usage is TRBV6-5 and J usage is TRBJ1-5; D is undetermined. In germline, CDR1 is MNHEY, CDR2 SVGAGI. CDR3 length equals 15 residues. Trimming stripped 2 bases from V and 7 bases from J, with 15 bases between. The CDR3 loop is CASSYGLKGYQPQHF. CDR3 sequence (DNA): TGTGCCAGCAGTTACGGGCTTAAAGGGTACCAGCCCCAGCATTTT.

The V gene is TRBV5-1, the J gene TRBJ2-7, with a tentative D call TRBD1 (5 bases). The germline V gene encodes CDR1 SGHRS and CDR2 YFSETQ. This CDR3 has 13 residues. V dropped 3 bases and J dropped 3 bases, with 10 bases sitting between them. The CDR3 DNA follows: TGCGCCAGCAGCTCATGGACACACTACGAGCAGTACTTC. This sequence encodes CASSSWTHYEQYF.

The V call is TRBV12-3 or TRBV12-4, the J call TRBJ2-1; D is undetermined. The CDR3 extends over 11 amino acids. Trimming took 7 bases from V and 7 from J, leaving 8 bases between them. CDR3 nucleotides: TGTGCCAGCATAAAGGGTAATGAGCAGTTCTTC. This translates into CASIKGNEQFF.

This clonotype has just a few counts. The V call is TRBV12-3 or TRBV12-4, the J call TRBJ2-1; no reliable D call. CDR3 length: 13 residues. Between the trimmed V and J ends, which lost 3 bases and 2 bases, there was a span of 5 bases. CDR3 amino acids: CASSFWPYNEQFF. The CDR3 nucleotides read TGTGCCAGCAGTTTCTGGCCCTACAATGAGCAGTTCTTC.

The CDR3 DNA is TGTGCCAGCAGCCAGAGTGGGGGGGATACGCAGTATTTT. It encodes CASSQSGGDTQYF. This chain connects TRBV7-2 to TRBJ2-3; a possible D gene is TRBD2 (6 bases). CDR3 length equals 13 residues. The germline V and J ends were trimmed by 5 bases and 6 bases, with 12 bases remaining between them. Looked up from germline, CDR1 is SGHTA and CDR2 is FQGNSA.

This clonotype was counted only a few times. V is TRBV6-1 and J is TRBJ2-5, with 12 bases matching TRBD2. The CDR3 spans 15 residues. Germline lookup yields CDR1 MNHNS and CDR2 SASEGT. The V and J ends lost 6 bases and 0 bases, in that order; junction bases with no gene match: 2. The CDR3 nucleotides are TGTGCCAGCAGACTAGCGGGAGGTAACCAAGAGACCCAGTACTTC. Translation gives CASRLAGGNQETQYF.

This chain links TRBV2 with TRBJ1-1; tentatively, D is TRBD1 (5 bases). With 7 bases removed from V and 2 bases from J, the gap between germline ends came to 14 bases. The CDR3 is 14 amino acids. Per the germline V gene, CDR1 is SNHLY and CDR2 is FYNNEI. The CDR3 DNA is TGTGCCAGCAACCAACGGACACCTAACACTGAAGCTTTCTTT. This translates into CASNQRTPNTEAFF.

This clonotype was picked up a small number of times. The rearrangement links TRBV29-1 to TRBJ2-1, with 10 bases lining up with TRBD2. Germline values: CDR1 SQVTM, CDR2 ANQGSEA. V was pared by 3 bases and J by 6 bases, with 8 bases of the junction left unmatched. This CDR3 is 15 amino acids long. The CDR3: CSVEPGTSAANEQFF. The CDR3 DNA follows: TGCAGCGTTGAGCCCGGGACTAGCGCCGCCAATGAGCAGTTCTTC.

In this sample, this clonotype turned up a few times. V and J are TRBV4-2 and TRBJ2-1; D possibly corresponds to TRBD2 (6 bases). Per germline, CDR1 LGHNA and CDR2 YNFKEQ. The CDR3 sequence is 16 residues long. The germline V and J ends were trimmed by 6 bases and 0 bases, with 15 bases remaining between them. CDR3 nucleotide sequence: TGTGCCAGCAGTCTCGGGACTCCGAGCTCCTACAATGAGCAGTTCTTC. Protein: CASSLGTPSSYNEQFF.

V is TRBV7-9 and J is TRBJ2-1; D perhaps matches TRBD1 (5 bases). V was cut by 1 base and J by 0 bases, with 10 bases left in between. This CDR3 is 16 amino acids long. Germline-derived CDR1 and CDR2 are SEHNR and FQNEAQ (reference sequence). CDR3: CASSLEKRGSYNEQFF. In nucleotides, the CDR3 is TGTGCCAGCAGCTTAGAGAAAAGGGGCTCCTACAATGAGCAGTTCTTC.

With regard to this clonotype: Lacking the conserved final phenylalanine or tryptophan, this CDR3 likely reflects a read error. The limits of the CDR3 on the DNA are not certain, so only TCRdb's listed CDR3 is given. The CDR3 region is CASSEAKGSDWV. The chain links TRBV2 to TRBJ2-1. Both ends counted, the CDR3 spans 12 residues. Per germline, CDR1 SNHLY and CDR2 FYNNEI.